This TCR beta chain derives from a study of blood T cell repertoires in COVID-19. Study background: PBMCs, B-cell-depleted T cells, or T cells provided the cDNA or gDNA that made up the material.

In the authors' workflow: Estimation of nucleated cell counts relied on the amplification of reference gene primers. TCRdb's table, derived via immunoSEQ multiplex PCR, lists solely in-frame clones and lacks some. The DNA was the basis for D and trimming; V, J and clone size are from that table. The sample lists under 200,000 clones; roughly four fifths were seen once. The germline V gene encodes CDR1 KGHSH and CDR2 LQKENI. V gave up 2 bases and J gave up 4 bases; unmatched junction bases: 4. CDR3 size: 15 residues. The V gene is TRBV18, the J gene TRBJ2-1, with 8 bases that match TRBD2. This TCR was sampled from a woman in her forties with acute or convalescent COVID-19. The sample taken for sequencing was peripheral blood. The CDR3 loop is CASSPVAGMYNEQFF. Here the CDR3 DNA reads TGTGCCAGCTCACCAGTAGCGGGAATGTACAATGAGCAGTTCTTC.